These T cell receptor beta chains were read from a single sample in a study of tumor and adjacent non-tumor tissue in lung cancer. Using its own MiXCR run on the multiplex PCR reads, TCRdb lists one record per CDR3 protein. The sample comprises about 120,000 distinct CDR3 sequences, about 66% of which are singletons, and 9.5% to 15% rests with the top ten. The sequencing input was lung tumor tissue. These TCRs come from a man aged 30-40 years with non-small cell lung cancer. Both conserved end residues are part of each CDR3. D genes are given only for firm matches. Clone size, where shown, is once, few, many, or a class for clones that have expanded.

v_call	cdr3_length	d_call	clone_size	j_call	cdr3_nt	cdr3_aa
TRBV6-2/TRBV6-3	18	TRBD2	-	TRBJ2-1	TGTGCCAGCAGTTACACTCTTACCGGGACTAGTTTCAGTGATGAGCAATTCTTC	CASSYTLTGTSFSDEQFF
TRBV24-1	16	TRBD2	-	TRBJ2-1	TGTGCCGCCAGTGATGGACTAGCGGGCAACTACAATGAGCAGATCTTC	CAASDGLAGNYNEQIF
TRBV7-3	12	-	-	TRBJ2-5	TGTGCCAGAAGCGGGCCGGAAGAGACCCAGTACTTC	CARSGPEETQYF
TRBV5-1	14	-	-	TRBJ1-1	TGCGCCAGCAGCTTGGACAGACCGAACACTGAAGCTTTCTTT	CASSLDRPNTEAFF
TRBV5-6	12	-	-	TRBJ2-1	TGTGCTAGCAGCTTGGGGAACACTGAGCAGTTCTTC	CASSLGNTEQFF
TRBV11-2	15	TRBD1	-	TRBJ2-3	TGTGCCGGCAGCCAGACAGGGGGCGAGGGAAATACGCAGTATTTC	CAGSQTGGEGNTQYF
TRBV20-1	11	-	-	TRBJ1-4	TGTAGTACTAGAGTCCGTGAAAAACTGTTTTTT	CSTRVREKLFF
TRBV20-1	15	TRBD1	-	TRBJ2-7	TGCAGTGCTAGAACCGGGACAGGCTCGCCCTACAAGCAGTACTTC	CSARTGTGSPYKQYF
TRBV7-8	14	-	-	TRBJ1-5	TGTGCCAGCGGCCCCGGGGGTCAGTGGAAGCCCCAGCATTTT	CASGPGGQWKPQHF
TRBV5-1	14	-	once	TRBJ1-1	TGCGCCAGCATCCCCGCCGAGTGTTACAGTGAAGCTTTCTTT	CASIPAECYSEAFF
TRBV7-9	18	-	once	TRBJ1-1	TGTACCAGCAGCACTATAATAAGTGGGGCGACCCAGAGCCCTGAAGCTTTCTTT	CTSSTIISGATQSPEAFF
TRBV30	15	-	-	TRBJ2-7	TGTACCTGGACCACAAAGGTAGGGCAGACCTACGAGCAGTACTTC	CTWTTKVGQTYEQYF
TRBV11-2	16	-	-	TRBJ2-1	TGTGCTAGCAACTTATATGCTAGAGCGTCCTGCAATGAGCAGTTCTTC	CASNLYARASCNEQFF
TRBV6-5	15	TRBD1	-	TRBJ2-1	TGTGCCAGCAGTCCCGGGACAGCTGACTACAATGAGCAGTTCTTC	CASSPGTADYNEQFF
TRBV11-2	16	-	-	TRBJ1-6	TGTGCCAGCAGCCTCACGGATGGGGTCGGTAATTCACCCCTCCGCTTT	CASSLTDGVGNSPLRF